This TCR beta chain emerged from a study of blood T cell repertoires in COVID-19. Study-level information: T cells, B-cell-depleted T cells, or PBMCs supplied cDNA or gDNA.

The CDR3 loop spans 12 amino acids. V was cut by 2 bases and J by 9 bases, with 10 bases left in between. Germline-derived CDR1 and CDR2 are MNHEY and SVGAGI. Methods used by the authors: It was from reference gene primer amplification that nucleated cell counts were estimated. Sequencing used immunoSEQ multiplex PCR; TCRdb keeps in-frame clones, though not all of them. The DNA gave D and trimming, while V, J and clone size come from that table. Found here are about 87,000 clones, about 85% of them singletons; the top ten hold roughly 2.1%. This chain joins TRBV6-5 and TRBJ1-1, with a possible D match to TRBD1 (6 bases). The clonotype comes from a woman in her 70s with acute or convalescent COVID-19. The sequencing input was peripheral blood. CDR3 residues: CASSYRGTKAFF. The CDR3, as DNA: TGTGCCAGCAGTTACAGGGGGACCAAAGCTTTCTTT.